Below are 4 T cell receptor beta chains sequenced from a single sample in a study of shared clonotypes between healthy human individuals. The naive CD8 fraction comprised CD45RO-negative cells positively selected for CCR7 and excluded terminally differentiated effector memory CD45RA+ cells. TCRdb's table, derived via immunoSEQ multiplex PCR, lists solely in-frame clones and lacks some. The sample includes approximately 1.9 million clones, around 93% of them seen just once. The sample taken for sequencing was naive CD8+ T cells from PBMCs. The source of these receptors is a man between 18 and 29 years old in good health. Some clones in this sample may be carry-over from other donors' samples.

The CDR3 nucleotides are TGTGCCAGCAGTGTGGGGGCTAGGACTGAAGCTTTCTTT. Translated: CASSVGARTEAFF. This chain connects TRBV25-1 to TRBJ1-1, with TRBD1 as a possible D gene (6 bases). V was clipped by 4 bases and J by 5 bases, with 11 bases between them. Germline CDR1 MGHDK, CDR2 SYGVNS. The CDR3 extends over 13 amino acids.

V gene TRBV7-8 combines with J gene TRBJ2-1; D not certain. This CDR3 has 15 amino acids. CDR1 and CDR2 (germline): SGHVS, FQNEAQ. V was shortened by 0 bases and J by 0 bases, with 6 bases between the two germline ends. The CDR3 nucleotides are TGTGCCAGCAGCTTAGCTGTCAACTCCTACAATGAGCAGTTCTTC. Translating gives CASSLAVNSYNEQFF.

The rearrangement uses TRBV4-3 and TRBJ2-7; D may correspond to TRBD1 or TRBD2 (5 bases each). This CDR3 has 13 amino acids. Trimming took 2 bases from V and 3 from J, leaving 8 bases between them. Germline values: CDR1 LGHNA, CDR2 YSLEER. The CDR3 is CASSQQRGYEQYF. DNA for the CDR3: TGCGCCAGCAGCCAACAGAGGGGCTACGAGCAGTACTTC.

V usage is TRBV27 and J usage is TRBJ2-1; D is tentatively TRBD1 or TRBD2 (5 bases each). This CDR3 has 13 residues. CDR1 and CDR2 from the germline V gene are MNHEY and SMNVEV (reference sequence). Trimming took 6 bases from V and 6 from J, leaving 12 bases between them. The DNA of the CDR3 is TGTGCCAGCAGGGACCCTGGGGGCAATGAGCAGTTCTTC. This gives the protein CASRDPGGNEQFF.